These 29 T cell receptor beta chains originate from one sample sequenced in a study of blood T cells in healthy people across ages. A sample-barcoded 5' primer and a J-beta primer mix were used in a second PCR of roughly 7 to 12 cycles. MiXCR was run by TCRdb on the 5' RACE reads, yielding one entry per CDR3 protein. Of about 1.5 million distinct CDR3 sequences listed, roughly 43% were seen once; the top ten hold about 3.8%. Input material: blood. These receptors were taken from a woman under 30 in good health.

In this sample, this clonotype turned up a few times. This chain uses TRBV20-1 with TRBJ2-3, with TRBD2 identical over 7 bases. The CDR3 is 15 amino acids. The V gene end was trimmed by 6 bases and the J gene end by 1 base; junction bases not matched to a gene: 10. Germline V gives CDR1 DFQATT, CDR2 SNEGSKA (reference sequence). This CDR3 reads CSARGASGRTDTQYF. Here the CDR3 DNA reads TGCAGTGCCCGCGGGGCTAGCGGCCGCACAGATACGCAGTATTTT.

The V and J genes are TRBV18 and TRBJ2-7, with D perhaps TRBD2 (5 bases). The germline V and J ends were trimmed by 2 bases and 1 base, with 12 bases remaining between them. Germline values: CDR1 KGHSH, CDR2 LQKENI. This CDR3 contains 15 residues. Here the CDR3 DNA reads TGTGCCAGCTCACCAGGCGGACTGATATCCTACGAGCAGTACTTC. Translated: CASSPGGLISYEQYF.

The chain is built from TRBV28 and TRBJ1-2; D not certain. Germline V lookup: CDR1 MDHEN, CDR2 SYDVKM. This CDR3 has 13 residues. The V and J ends lost 5 bases and 8 bases respectively, with 15 bases between them. Here the CDR3 DNA reads TGTGCCAGCAGTCAACACCCCGAGGCAGGCTACACCTTC. The encoded protein is CASSQHPEAGYTF.

This chain uses TRBV4-1 with TRBJ1-5; 11 bases are shared with TRBD1. The germline CDR1 and CDR2 sequences are MGHRA and YSYEKL. The CDR3 spans 16 residues. The junction had 6 bases not matched to a gene; V was cut back by 4 bases and J by 4 bases. CDR3: CASSPGQGAANQPQHF. The CDR3 DNA reads as TGCGCCAGCAGCCCAGGACAGGGGGCGGCTAATCAGCCCCAGCATTTT.

The rearrangement links TRBV19 to TRBJ2-1, with TRBD2 matching over 12 bases. CDR3 length: 18 residues. CDR1 and CDR2 from the germline V gene are LNHDA and SQIVND (reference sequence). Unmatched junction bases numbered 17, after V lost 6 bases and J lost 8 bases. The CDR3 loop is CASSRVLAGGWLVHEQFF. CDR3 sequence (DNA): TGTGCCAGTAGCAGAGTACTAGCGGGAGGTTGGCTCGTTCATGAGCAGTTCTTC. Using reference TRBV19 and TRBJ2-1 for the parts outside the CDR3, the full variable domain is DGGITQSPKYLFRKEGQNVTLSCEQNLNHDAMYWYRQDPGQGLRLIYYSQIVNDFQKGDIAEGYSVSREKKESFPLTVTSAQKNPTAFYLCASSRVLAGGWLVHEQFFGPGTRLTVL.

This clonotype has only a few counts. V and J are TRBV29-1 and TRBJ2-3, with a possible D match to TRBD2 (5 bases). This CDR3 is built from 17 residues. The germline V gene has CDR1 SQVTM and CDR2 ANQGSEA. The ends were cut back, 0 bases at V and 6 bases at J, with 22 bases in the middle. CDR3 in amino acids: CSVEDPGSGRRRDTQYF. CDR3 nucleotides: TGCAGCGTTGAAGATCCGGGGAGCGGCAGGCGCCGGGATACGCAGTATTTT.

The V call is TRBV7-6, the J call TRBJ1-2, with unresolved D. This CDR3 comprises 14 residues. The germline V and J ends were trimmed by 5 bases and 6 bases, with 16 bases remaining between them. The germline CDR1 and CDR2 sequences are SGHVS and FNYEAQ. The CDR3 DNA reads as TGTGCCAGCAGCCCAAATCCGGGATTGGATGGCTACACCTTC. Protein sequence: CASSPNPGLDGYTF.

The chain recombines TRBV28 with TRBJ1-3; D is unresolved. Germline assignment: CDR1 MDHEN and CDR2 SYDVKM. Trimming removed 3 bases from V and 1 base from J, with 7 bases in between. The CDR3 sequence is 14 residues long. The chain's CDR3 is CASSLALSGNTIYF. CDR3 bases: TGTGCCAGCAGTTTGGCACTATCTGGAAACACCATATATTTT.

This clonotype has ten or more counts. The rearrangement joins TRBV12-3 or TRBV12-4 to TRBJ2-3; weak D call: TRBD2 (5 bases). Trimming removed 3 bases from V and 8 bases from J, with 6 bases in between. The CDR3 has 11 residues. CDR3 sequence reads: CASSFAGTQYF. For the CDR3, the DNA is TGTGCCAGCAGTTTTGCGGGTACGCAGTATTTT.

The chain is built from TRBV6-5 and TRBJ2-7, with a weak D call TRBD1 (6 bases). The germline V gene encodes CDR1 MNHEY and CDR2 SVGAGI. The V and J ends lost 6 bases and 3 bases respectively, with 18 bases between them. This CDR3 is 15 amino acids long. CDR3 residues: CASRPPGTNYYEQYF. As DNA, the CDR3 is TGTGCCAGCAGGCCACCCGGGACAAATTACTACGAGCAGTACTTC.

This clonotype was seen once. This chain connects TRBV10-3 to TRBJ1-1; possibly TRBD1 for D (5 bases). Germline V lookup: CDR1 ENHRY, CDR2 SYGVKD. Trimming pared 2 bases from V and 10 bases from J, leaving 11 bases between. The CDR3 loop spans 12 amino acids. The CDR3: CAISERGWRAFF. CDR3 DNA sequence: TGTGCCATCAGTGAGAGGGGATGGCGAGCTTTCTTT.

This clonotype was seen at least ten times. J is TRBJ2-1 and V is TRBV19; D might be TRBD1 (7 bases). The CDR3 runs to 15 residues. Trimming cost V 3 bases and J 1 base, with 10 bases left between them. Germline CDR1 reads LNHDA; CDR2 reads SQIVND (reference sequence). CDR3 residues: CASSIPGGSYNEQFF. Here the CDR3 DNA reads TGTGCCAGTAGTATCCCAGGGGGGTCCTACAATGAGCAGTTCTTC.

In its sample, this clonotype was seen a few times. This chain links TRBV12-3 or TRBV12-4 with TRBJ2-3; the D is unclear. CDR3 length equals 14 residues. The V gene lost 7 bases and the J gene lost 6 bases, with 17 bases spanning the gap. CDR3 loop: CASTSATMQDTQYF. The DNA of the CDR3 is TGTGCCAGCACATCCGCCACTATGCAGGATACGCAGTATTTT.

This clonotype has more than one count but fewer than ten. The rearrangement links TRBV24-1 to TRBJ2-3; D may be TRBD1 (6 bases). Trimming took 5 bases from V and 2 from J, leaving 7 bases between them. There are 13 residues in the CDR3. The V gene's germline CDR1 is KGHDR and CDR2 SFDVKD. The CDR3 here is CATSGDTTDTQYF. The CDR3 nucleotides are TGTGCCACCAGTGGGGACACCACAGATACGCAGTATTTT.

This chain connects TRBV12-3 or TRBV12-4 to TRBJ2-7; TRBD2 agrees at 11 bases. CDR3 size: 15 residues. V was pared by 3 bases and J by 10 bases, with 11 bases of the junction left unmatched. DNA for the CDR3: TGTGCCAGCAGTTTGAGTAGCGGGGGGGCCAACGCCCAGTACTTC. This sequence encodes CASSLSSGGANAQYF.

This chain connects TRBV5-1 to TRBJ2-5; D may be TRBD2 (5 bases). CDR3 length: 12 amino acids. Trimming removed 7 bases at V and 7 bases at J, with 14 bases between. From germline, CDR1 is SGHRS and CDR2 YFSETQ. Here the CDR3 DNA reads TGCGCCAGCCGCGATCCCGAGGGGACCCAGTACTTC. Translation: CASRDPEGTQYF.

This clonotype was found a few times. The chain employs TRBV24-1 and TRBJ2-1; D possibly corresponds to TRBD1 (5 bases). V was shortened by 2 bases and J by 4 bases, with 20 bases between the two germline ends. There are 18 residues in the CDR3. CDR1 is KGHDR, CDR2 SFDVKD, per germline. The CDR3 region has the DNA TGTGCCACCAGTGATTCGGACACCCCCGGCTCCTTTTACAATGAGCAGTTCTTC. This codes for CATSDSDTPGSFYNEQFF.

The sample holds one count of this clonotype. Its ends do not fully match the called genes, so a read error is possible. J is TRBJ2-7 and V is TRBV5-1; unclear D gene. The CDR3 runs to 14 residues. CDR1 and CDR2 from the germline V gene are SGHRS and YFSETQ. In nucleotides, the CDR3 is TGCGCCAGCAGCATTGGCACCGATTCCTGCGAGCAGTACTTC. This gives the protein CASSIGTDSCEQYF.

The chain has TRBV5-1 and TRBJ1-1; 8 nucleotides match TRBD1. Germline assignment: CDR1 SGHRS and CDR2 YFSETQ. J lost 7 bases, V lost 1 base, and 9 bases had no gene match. This CDR3 comprises 15 residues. The CDR3 DNA is TGCGCCAGCAGCTTGCAGGACAGGGTCTCTGGTGAAGCTTTCTTT. It specifies CASSLQDRVSGEAFF.

This chain links TRBV7-2 with TRBJ1-4; D unresolved. V was cut by 1 base and J by 11 bases, with 5 bases left in between. The CDR3 length is 11 residues. CDR1 is SGHTA, CDR2 FQGNSA, per germline. CDR3 loop: CASSLGVKLFF. Here the CDR3 DNA reads TGTGCCAGCAGCTTAGGGGTTAAACTGTTTTTT. Variable domain in full (rest from reference TRBV7-2 and TRBJ1-4): GAGVSQSPSNKVTEKGKDVELRCDPISGHTALYWYRQSLGQGLEFLIYFQGNSAPDKSGLPSDRFSAERTGGSVSTLTIQRTQQEDSAVYLCASSLGVKLFFGSGTQLSVL.

V and J are TRBV20-1 and TRBJ2-3, with TRBD1 identical over 8 bases. CDR1 DFQATT and CDR2 SNEGSKA come from the germline V gene (reference sequence). V was pared by 2 bases and J by 4 bases, with 14 bases of the junction left unmatched. This CDR3 is 17 amino acids long. The CDR3 sequence is CSARRLEGQGAADTQYF. The CDR3 DNA reads as TGCAGTGCTAGAAGGCTAGAAGGACAGGGAGCTGCAGATACGCAGTATTTT.

The sample holds a few counts of this clonotype. This chain uses TRBV14 with TRBJ1-6, with D tentatively TRBD1 (6 bases). The CDR3 covers 13 residues. Deletions cut 4 bases from V and 9 bases from J, with 10 bases between. Germline lookup yields CDR1 SGHDN and CDR2 FVKESK. The CDR3 protein is CASSPQGPSPLHF. The DNA for the CDR3 is TGTGCCAGCAGCCCACAGGGTCCTTCACCCCTCCACTTT.

This chain connects TRBV3-1 to TRBJ2-5; 7 nucleotides align to TRBD2. The J call may be faulty, since TRBJ2-7 better matches the DNA end. Germline V gene sequence: CDR1 LGHDT, CDR2 YNNKEL (reference sequence). The CDR3 loop spans 15 amino acids. The chain's CDR3 is CASSHSAGFIHEQYF. CDR3 bases: TGTGCCAGCAGCCATTCAGCGGGGTTCATACACGAGCAGTACTTC.

This chain connects TRBV20-1 to TRBJ2-1; no clear D gene. From germline, CDR1 is DFQATT and CDR2 SNEGSKA (reference sequence). Between the trimmed V and J ends, which lost 5 bases and 1 base, there was a span of 12 bases. This CDR3 region has 14 residues. CDR3 bases: TGCAGTGCTGGACCTAGTGTATCCTACAATGAGCAGTTCTTC. It yields the protein CSAGPSVSYNEQFF.

Comment on this clonotype: Its ends do not fully match the called genes, so a read error is possible. The chain links TRBV27 to TRBJ1-2, with TRBD1 as a possible D gene (5 bases). CDR1 and CDR2 from the germline V gene are MNHEY and SMNVEV (reference sequence). The CDR3 covers 14 residues. CDR3 in amino acids: CAGSYGADLGGYTF. The CDR3 bases are TGTGCCGGCAGTTACGGGGCCGACCTAGGTGGCTACACCTTC.

The genes are TRBV20-1 and TRBJ2-1; TRBD1 aligns across 8 bases. V was clipped by 8 bases and J by 1 base; unmatched bases: 7. Germline values: CDR1 DFQATT, CDR2 SNEGSKA (reference sequence). This CDR3 contains 14 residues. The CDR3 region has the DNA TGCAGTTTGGAGGGACAGGAATCCTACAATGAGCAGTTCTTC. Its translation is CSLEGQESYNEQFF.

This clonotype was recorded a few times. V and J are TRBV13 and TRBJ2-1; 7 bases map to TRBD1. Germline V gene lookup returns CDR1 PRHDT and CDR2 FYEKMQ (reference sequence). V was pared by 2 bases and J by 5 bases, with 6 bases of the junction left unmatched. CDR3 size: 15 residues. CDR3 loop: CASSLYATGDNEQFF. As DNA, the CDR3 is TGTGCCAGCAGCTTATACGCAACAGGGGACAATGAGCAGTTCTTC.

The chain joins TRBV7-2 to TRBJ2-3, with TRBD2 as a possible D gene (6 bases). V lost 6 bases, J lost 8 bases, and 12 bases lay in between. The CDR3 is 12 amino acids. The germline V gene encodes CDR1 SGHTA and CDR2 FQGNSA. The CDR3 reads CASSLSGRTQYF. The CDR3 DNA reads as TGTGCCAGCAGTCTTAGCGGCCGTACGCAGTATTTT.

The table lists this clonotype with a few counts. The chain employs TRBV9 and TRBJ1-4; a weak D match, TRBD1 (5 bases). This CDR3 region has 15 residues. V lost 3 bases and J 7 bases, leaving 16 bases between the germline ends. The germline V gene encodes CDR1 SGDLS and CDR2 YYNGEE. CDR3 residues: CASSESGRLGEKLFF. CDR3 sequence (DNA): TGTGCCAGCAGCGAATCGGGGCGGCTCGGTGAAAAACTGTTTTTT.